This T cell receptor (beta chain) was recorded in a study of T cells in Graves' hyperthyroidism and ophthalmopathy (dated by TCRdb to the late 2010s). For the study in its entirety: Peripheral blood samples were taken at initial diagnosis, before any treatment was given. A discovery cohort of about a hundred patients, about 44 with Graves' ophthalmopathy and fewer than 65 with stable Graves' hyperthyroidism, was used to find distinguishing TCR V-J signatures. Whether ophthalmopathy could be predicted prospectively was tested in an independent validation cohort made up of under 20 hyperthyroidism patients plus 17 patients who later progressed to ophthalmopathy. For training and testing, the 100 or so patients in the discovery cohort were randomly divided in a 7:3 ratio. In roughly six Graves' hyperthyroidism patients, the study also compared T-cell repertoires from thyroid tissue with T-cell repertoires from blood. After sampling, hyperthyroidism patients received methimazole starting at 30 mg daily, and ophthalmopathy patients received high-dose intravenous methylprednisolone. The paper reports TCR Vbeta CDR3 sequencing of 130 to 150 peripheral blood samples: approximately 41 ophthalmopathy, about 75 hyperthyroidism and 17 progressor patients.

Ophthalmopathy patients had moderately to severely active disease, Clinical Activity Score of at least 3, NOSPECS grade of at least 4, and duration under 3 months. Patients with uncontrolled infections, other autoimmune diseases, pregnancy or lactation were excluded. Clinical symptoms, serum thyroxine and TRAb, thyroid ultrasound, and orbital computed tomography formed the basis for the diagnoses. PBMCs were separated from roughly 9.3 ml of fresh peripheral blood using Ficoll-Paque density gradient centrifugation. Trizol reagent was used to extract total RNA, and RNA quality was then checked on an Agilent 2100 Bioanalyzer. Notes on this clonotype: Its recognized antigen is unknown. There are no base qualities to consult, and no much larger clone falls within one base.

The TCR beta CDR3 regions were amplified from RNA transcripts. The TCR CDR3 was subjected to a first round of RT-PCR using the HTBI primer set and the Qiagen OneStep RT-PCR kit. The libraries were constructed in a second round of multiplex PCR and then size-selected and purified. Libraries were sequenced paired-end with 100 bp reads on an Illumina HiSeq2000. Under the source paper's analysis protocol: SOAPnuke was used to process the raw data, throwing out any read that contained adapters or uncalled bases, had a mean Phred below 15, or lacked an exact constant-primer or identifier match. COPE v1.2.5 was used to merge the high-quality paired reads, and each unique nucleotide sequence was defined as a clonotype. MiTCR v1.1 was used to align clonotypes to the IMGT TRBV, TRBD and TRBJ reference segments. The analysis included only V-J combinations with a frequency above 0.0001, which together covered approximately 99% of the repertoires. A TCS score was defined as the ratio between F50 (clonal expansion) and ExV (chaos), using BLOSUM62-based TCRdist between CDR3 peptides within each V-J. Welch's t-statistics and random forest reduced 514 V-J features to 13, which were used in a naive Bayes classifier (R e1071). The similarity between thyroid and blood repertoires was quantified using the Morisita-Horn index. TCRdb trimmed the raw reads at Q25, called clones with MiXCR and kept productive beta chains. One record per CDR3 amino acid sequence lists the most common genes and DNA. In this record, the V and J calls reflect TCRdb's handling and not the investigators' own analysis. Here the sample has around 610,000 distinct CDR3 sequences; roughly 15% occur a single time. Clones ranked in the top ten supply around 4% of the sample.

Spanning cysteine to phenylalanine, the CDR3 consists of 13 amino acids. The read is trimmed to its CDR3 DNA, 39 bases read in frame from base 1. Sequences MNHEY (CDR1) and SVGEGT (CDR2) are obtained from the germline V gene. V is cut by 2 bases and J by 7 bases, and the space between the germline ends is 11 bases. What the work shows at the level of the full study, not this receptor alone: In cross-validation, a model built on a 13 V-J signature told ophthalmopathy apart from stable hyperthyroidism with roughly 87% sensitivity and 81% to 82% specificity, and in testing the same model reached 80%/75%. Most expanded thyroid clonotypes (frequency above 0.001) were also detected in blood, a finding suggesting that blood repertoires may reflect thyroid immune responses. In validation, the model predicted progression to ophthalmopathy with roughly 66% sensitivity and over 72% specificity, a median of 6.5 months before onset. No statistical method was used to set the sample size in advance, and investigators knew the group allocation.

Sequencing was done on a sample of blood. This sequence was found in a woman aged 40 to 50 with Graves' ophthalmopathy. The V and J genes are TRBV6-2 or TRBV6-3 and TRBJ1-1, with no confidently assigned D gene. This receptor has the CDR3 CASSYKRSSEAFF. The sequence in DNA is TGTGCCAGCAGTTACAAACGGAGCAGTGAAGCTTTCTTT.